Shown below are 11 T cell receptor beta chains from a single sample sequenced in a study of blood T cell repertoires in COVID-19. The method was immunoSEQ multiplex PCR; TCRdb's version includes in-frame clones alone and lacks a portion of them. The table records about 220,000 clones, approximately 82% of them present only once. Material for sequencing was peripheral blood. Every receptor here comes from a man aged 50-59 years with active or convalescent COVID-19.

The V call is TRBV4-3, the J call TRBJ1-6, with D tentatively TRBD1 (6 bases). The germline CDR1 and CDR2 sequences are LGHNA and YSLEER. V was shortened by 1 base and J by 3 bases, with 16 bases between the two germline ends. CDR3 length: 18 amino acids. In nucleotides, the CDR3 is TGCGCCAGCAGCCAAGCGAGGGGGGGAGGGGACTATAATTCACCCCTCCACTTT. It specifies CASSQARGGGDYNSPLHF.

This clone was found a few times. This chain links TRBV6-1 with TRBJ2-7, with TRBD1 matching 11 bases. Germline CDR1 and CDR2: MNHNS and SASEGT. The CDR3 has 15 amino acids. J lost 4 bases, V lost 3 bases, and 5 bases had no gene match. CDR3: CASSDGGQGVYEQYF. The CDR3 bases are TGTGCCAGCAGTGACGGGGGACAGGGGGTGTACGAGCAGTACTTC.

This clone came up once. The rearrangement joins TRBV13 to TRBJ2-3, with D tentatively TRBD2 (6 bases). The CDR3 runs to 14 residues. CDR1 is PRHDT and CDR2 is FYEKMQ in the germline V gene (reference sequence). Trimming removed 5 bases from V and 0 bases from J, with 9 bases in between. Here the CDR3 reads CASSQGTSTDTQYF. CDR3 sequence (DNA): TGTGCCAGCAGCCAAGGGACTAGCACAGATACGCAGTATTTT.

This clone was seen a handful of times. The rearrangement uses TRBV4-3 and TRBJ2-2; 7 positions agree with TRBD2. Trimming at V came to 1 base and at J to 1 base, leaving 6 bases not matched to a gene. Per germline, CDR1 LGHNA and CDR2 YSLEER. The CDR3 sequence is 17 residues long. The CDR3, as DNA: TGCGCCAGCAGCCAAGTGTCGGCTAGCGGGAACACCGGGGAGCTGTTTTTT. Its translation is CASSQVSASGNTGELFF.

CDR3 loop: CASSLPSSPLHF. CDR3 nucleotide sequence: TGTGCCAGTAGTCTTCCCTCCTCACCCCTCCACTTT. The chain links TRBV19 to TRBJ1-6; D is unresolved. Per germline, CDR1 LNHDA and CDR2 SQIVND (reference sequence). The CDR3 is 12 amino acids. V was trimmed by 5 bases and J by 10 bases, leaving 9 bases between them.

This clone was observed many times. Compared with germline, one end of the junction differs, possibly owing to a read error. The chain joins TRBV6-5 to TRBJ2-4; unclear D gene. The V gene's germline CDR1 is MNHEY and CDR2 SVGAGI. CDR3 size: 12 residues. The CDR3 bases are TGTGCCAGCAGTTTAGCCGAAAACATTCAGTACTTC. It codes for CASSLAENIQYF.

V gene TRBV5-1 combines with J gene TRBJ1-4; TRBD1 aligns across 7 bases. V lost 3 bases, J lost 7 bases, and 9 bases stayed unmatched. Germline V gives CDR1 SGHRS, CDR2 YFSETQ. The CDR3 covers 15 residues. CDR3 region: CASSWKGGGGEKLFF. The CDR3 nucleotides read TGCGCCAGCAGCTGGAAAGGGGGCGGTGGTGAAAAACTGTTTTTT. The whole variable domain, filled in from reference TRBV5-1 and TRBJ1-4, reads KAGVTQTPRYLIKTRGQQVTLSCSPISGHRSVSWYQQTPGQGLQFLFEYFSETQRNKGNFPGRFSGRQFSNSRSEMNVSTLELGDSALYLCASSWKGGGGEKLFFGSGTQLSVL.

The chain combines TRBV3-1 (or the pseudogene TRBV3-2) with TRBJ2-5, with D possibly matching TRBD2 (5 bases). V shed 4 bases and J shed 5 bases, with 14 bases lying between them. CDR1 is LGHDT and CDR2 is YNNKEL in the germline V gene (reference sequence). This CDR3 contains 14 residues. CDR3: CASSLNLAGETQYF. The DNA of the CDR3 is TGTGCCAGCAGCCTTAACCTAGCAGGCGAGACCCAGTACTTC.

This clone was picked up one time. This chain uses TRBV4-2 with TRBJ1-2, with TRBD1 identical over 7 bases. The V and J ends lost 1 base and 5 bases, in that order; junction bases with no gene match: 7. This CDR3 has 15 residues. Looked up from germline, CDR1 is LGHNA and CDR2 is YNFKEQ. CDR3 amino acids: CASSQAPQGDYGYTF. CDR3 nucleotides: TGTGCCAGCAGCCAAGCTCCTCAGGGGGATTATGGCTACACCTTC.

This clone has more than one count but fewer than ten. The V gene is TRBV2, the J gene TRBJ2-1; 12 bases map to TRBD1. The CDR3 loop spans 15 amino acids. Germline CDR1 reads SNHLY; CDR2 reads FYNNEI. Trimming took 6 bases from V and 6 from J; bases not matched to a gene: 6. In DNA form, the CDR3 reads TGTGCCAGCAGGAGGGACAGGGGGCTCCCCAATGAGCAGTTCTTC. This codes for CASRRDRGLPNEQFF. Variable domain in full (rest from reference TRBV2 and TRBJ2-1): EPEVTQTPSHQVTQMGQEVILRCVPISNHLYFYWYRQILGQKVEFLVSFYNNEISEKSEIFDDQFSVERPDGSNFTLKIRSTKLEDSAMYFCASRRDRGLPNEQFFGPGTRLTVL.

This clone has a single count. The chain has TRBV19 and TRBJ1-6, with 9 bases fitting TRBD1. Germline V CDR1 and CDR2: LNHDA, SQIVND (reference sequence). This CDR3 region has 17 residues. V was pared by 4 bases and J by 4 bases, with 8 bases of the junction left unmatched. CDR3 amino acids: CASSNLGQGSYNSPLHF. CDR3 DNA: TGTGCCAGTAGTAATCTGGGACAGGGATCTTATAATTCACCCCTCCACTTT.